The entry that follows covers one T cell receptor beta chain sequence. What it recognizes is unknown. The source of the sample is a study of neurological immune-mediated disorders. Overall study findings and caveats: Among 34 multiple sclerosis patients, phylogenetic grouping put the repertoires of 18 into a single related-CDR3 cluster, a possible signature.

Germline CDR1 reads LNHDA; CDR2 reads SQIVND (reference sequence). V was pared by 3 bases and J by 7 bases, with 13 bases between. The CDR3 has 15 residues. One entry per CDR3 protein results from TCRdb running MiXCR on the 5' RACE reads. The table shows about 53,000 distinct CDR3 sequences, with roughly 3.3% occurring only once. This sequence joins TRBV19 and TRBJ1-6, with no clear D. Material for sequencing was PBMCs. The TCR sequence derives from a woman aged 25 to 45 with multiple sclerosis. The CDR3 loop reads CASSISTQRNSPLHF. The CDR3, as DNA: TGTGCCAGTAGTATTTCTACGCAGCGGAATTCACCCCTCCACTTT. The whole variable domain, remainder taken from reference TRBV19 and TRBJ1-6, is DGGITQSPKYLFRKEGQNVTLSCEQNLNHDAMYWYRQDPGQGLRLIYYSQIVNDFQKGDIAEGYSVSREKKESFPLTVTSAQKNPTAFYLCASSISTQRNSPLHFGNGTRLTVT.